This T cell receptor (beta chain) was documented in a study of beta chain features in type 1 diabetes (dated by TCRdb to the late 2010s). Notes on the research overall: Patients and healthy donors did not differ in mean age, gender distribution, total cell number or subset yield. Whereas all 28 donors provided naive and central memory subsets, regulatory and stem cell-like memory subsets were isolated from just 8 patients and roughly 8 healthy donors. The study compared the TCRB repertoires of sorted circulating CD4+ T cell subsets in recently diagnosed type 1 diabetes patients with those in matched healthy donors. A total of roughly 99,000,000 sorted cells were examined across all samples, and the number of cells per subset was strongly correlated with RNA yield.

Concerning this clone itself: Its specific antigen is unknown. Nothing much larger sits one base from this clone, and base qualities are not available.

Results and caveats for the whole study, not just this receptor: A moderate but significant shortening of TCRB CDR3 length was observed in type 1 diabetes patients in all four CD4+ subsets. HLA sub-analyses involved small numbers of individuals, so any influence of HLA type on TCRB rearrangement remained unresolved. Shorter templates might be favored by PCR, yet because patient and control samples were amplified and corrected together, any such skew would affect both groups equally. At VDJ recombination sites, type 1 diabetes patients had fewer insertions and more deleted nucleotides, which implies abnormalities in thymic rearrangement. Naive, central memory and regulatory TCRB repertoires appeared to be more alike among patients than among healthy donors. Because cDNA was sequenced instead of genomic DNA, highly expressing activated cells could be over-represented, though the groups showed no difference in activation or CD3 levels.

The CDR3 goes from the cysteine to the phenylalanine over 15 residues. This entry keeps only the CDR3 DNA: 45 bases, framed from base 1. From the germline V gene, CDR1 is SGHRS and CDR2 is YFSETQ. V is cut back by 2 bases and J by 3 bases, with 5 bases in the junction unmatched. A single peripheral blood draw of roughly 0.11 L on average was collected from each donor into heparinised tubes. Naive, central memory, regulatory and stem cell-like memory CD4+ T cells were sorted on a BD FACSAria II using a panel including CD45RO, CCR7, CD25, CD127, CD95 and CD27. A purity above 98% was achieved for all sorted populations. PBMCs were isolated immediately by Lymphoprep density gradient centrifugation and stained directly without culture. Samples were stained and sorted in pairs, with one healthy donor and one patient per experiment, so that batch effects were minimized. The entire amount of isolated RNA was reverse transcribed using the High Capacity cDNA Reverse Transcription Kit, so the sequenced TCRB transcripts were expressed ones. Naive, central memory and regulatory T cell samples underwent deep immunoSEQ sequencing, averaging about 3.57 million total reads per sample. Sorted cells were lysed in RLT buffer and RNA was extracted with DNase-treated RNeasy Micro or Mini kits, depending on cell number. Each cell subset was processed on its own to prevent cross-contamination, while patient and healthy donor samples were processed together. TCRB sequences were amplified from cDNA with the immunoSEQ multiplex PCR, producing 87-bp fragments spanning the CDR3 region. Sequencing of the amplicons was performed on the Illumina HiSeq platform. As for the original processing: PCR bias was computationally corrected using synthetic template baselines, reads within Hamming distance 2 were collapsed, and singletons that could not be merged were discarded. Reads were aligned to IMGT to assign V, D and J genes, CDR3 length, and insertions or deletions at six rearrangement sites. Within each subset, clonotype counts were normalized to sorted cell number, and only after that were true diversity and Gini coefficients computed with the tcR R package. The overlap coefficient, calculated on TCRB nucleotide sequences, was used to measure repertoire sharing. Out-of-frame TCRB sequences from naive cells were analyzed as a proxy for the pre-selection repertoire. This immuneACCESS table, as held by TCRdb, lists in-frame sequences with V and J called but not all clones. Of the missing ones, under half trace to an unresolved V gene in checked studies; the others have no known cause. For V, J and clone size, that table is used; D and trimming come from the DNA. The sample has hundreds of thousands of clones on record, 15% of them singletons. In total, the top ten clones hold around 0.095% of the sample.

The sequence was obtained from a man in his late teens or twenties in good health. The sequencing input was naive CD4+ T cells from blood. Interpreted using the paper, the cell subset or site label stands for: true naive CD4+ T cells. The chain links TRBV5-1 with TRBJ2-1; 7 central nucleotides agree with TRBD2. The CDR3 in this case is CASSFRTSGYNEQFF. The DNA sequence is TGCGCCAGCAGCTTCAGGACTAGTGGCTACAATGAGCAGTTCTTC.